The T cell receptor (beta chain) under discussion was sequenced for a study of cytomegalovirus exposure and HLA in healthy donors. Study-level information: Earlier results showed 90 million to 130 million unique TCR beta sequences derived from approximately 180 million T cells. The study's findings and limits: There were some public TCRs occurring in many donors, but most TCR sequences were rare. Earlier analysis found most TCR beta V segments productive about 87% or about 30% of the time.

The PCR had 60 Vbeta and 13 Jbeta primers. Libraries were prepared by immunoSEQ multiplex PCR; TCRdb keeps only in-frame clonotypes and omits some of them. In the table there are under 200,000 clones, roughly 79% of which are singletons. With respect to this clone: What it recognizes is unknown.

CDR3 size: 15 residues. From germline, CDR1 is KGHSH and CDR2 LQKENI. The V gene end was trimmed by 1 base and the J gene end by 6 bases; junction bases not matched to a gene: 7. This sequence joins TRBV18 and TRBJ1-2; 8 bases line up with TRBD1. The specimen was PBMCs. This TCR was recovered from a male donor in good health and CMV-seropositive. DNA of the CDR3: TGTGCCAGCTCACCACGGACAGGGAAGTTCGATGGCTACACCTTC. Amino acids: CASSPRTGKFDGYTF.